This TCR beta chain originates from a study of CXCR3-negative and CXCR3-positive naive CD8 T cells (dated by TCRdb to between 2019 and 2020). Looking at the study overall: In total, 120 million to 150 million TRB reads were obtained, which works out to roughly 1.5 +/- 0.3 million reads per library. Diversity and physicochemical repertoire analyses covered roughly ten donors pooled from two independent experiments. The TRBV-TRBJ cluster analysis covered naive subsets from 5 donors and memory cells from 3 donors.

From its cysteine to its phenylalanine, the CDR3 spans 15 amino acids. The record lacks a DNA sequence. The CDR1 and CDR2 encoded by the germline V gene are MRHNA and SNTAGT. Regarding this clonotype: Its antigen remains undetermined.

The research as a whole found: Because surface CD5, which is linked to self-reactivity in mice, was comparable between the naive subsets, TCR interaction strength was also inferred from TRB CDR3 physicochemical properties. Naive CXCR3-negative and CXCR3-positive cells from the same donor showed similar TRBV-TRBJ usage, whereas memory cells showed distinct patterns. Because CXCR3 expression was partially decreased after cryopreservation, freshly isolated PBMCs were used for most assays. TRB CDR3s from CXCR3-positive naive cells showed higher hydrophobicity (lower Kidera factor 4), lower energy, and higher strength and volume indices than CXCR3-negative naive cells. Repertoire diversity was comparably high in both naive subsets but much lower in memory CD8+ T cells.

Each CD8+ T cell subset was flow-sorted in triplicate, with 250,000 to 350,000 cells per subset placed directly into RLT lysis buffer. To exclude memory contaminants, naive CD8+ T cells were stringently defined as CD45RO-CCR7+CD27+CD95-. Peripheral blood mononuclear cells were isolated from buffy coats by standard density gradient centrifugation. A FACSAria III was used to flow-sort naive CD8+ T cells into CXCR3-negative and CXCR3-positive populations. An RNeasy Mini Kit was used to extract total RNA from the sorted cells. Sequenced on a NextSeq 550. The Human TCR Profiling Kit (MiLaboratory) was used to prepare UMI-labeled 5' RACE TRB cDNA libraries. cDNA synthesis used the entire amount of extracted RNA, and PCR amplification then used the entire amount of cDNA produced. Libraries were prepared in parallel with an identical number of PCR cycles. As for how the authors treated the data: MIGEC and MiXCR extracted about 50,000 +/- 9,200 unique UMI-labeled TRB cDNA molecules per library, requiring at least two reads per UMI. On average, around 40,000 +/- 10,000 functional in-frame TRB CDR3 nucleotide clonotypes lacking stop codons were found per library. After each sample was downsampled to 5000 UMI-labeled TRB molecules, VDJtools was used to calculate diversity metrics such as normalized Shannon-Wiener and Chao1. Clonotype-size-weighted physicochemical properties of the central five CDR3 residues (interaction energy, strength, volume and Kidera factor 4) were computed in VDJtools. The reads, reprocessed by TCRdb, yield one row per CDR3 protein sequence and no DNA. TCRdb, not the authors, supplied the V and J calls. Per the sample table, the count is around 88,000 distinct CDR3 sequences. Roughly 0.89% of the sample is in the top ten clones.

Sequenced: naive CXCR3+ CD8+ T cells from blood. Explained via the paper, the cell subset or site label denotes: CD45RO-CCR7+CD27+CD95- naive CD8+ T cells expressing CXCR3 (TNR3+). The sequence joins TRBV6-4 to TRBJ2-3; TCRdb designates TRBD2, a call that cannot be tested without DNA. The TCR comes from a human donor in good health. Some clones in this sample may be carry-over from other donors' samples. The CDR3 protein sequence reads: CASSARTSGTDTQYF.